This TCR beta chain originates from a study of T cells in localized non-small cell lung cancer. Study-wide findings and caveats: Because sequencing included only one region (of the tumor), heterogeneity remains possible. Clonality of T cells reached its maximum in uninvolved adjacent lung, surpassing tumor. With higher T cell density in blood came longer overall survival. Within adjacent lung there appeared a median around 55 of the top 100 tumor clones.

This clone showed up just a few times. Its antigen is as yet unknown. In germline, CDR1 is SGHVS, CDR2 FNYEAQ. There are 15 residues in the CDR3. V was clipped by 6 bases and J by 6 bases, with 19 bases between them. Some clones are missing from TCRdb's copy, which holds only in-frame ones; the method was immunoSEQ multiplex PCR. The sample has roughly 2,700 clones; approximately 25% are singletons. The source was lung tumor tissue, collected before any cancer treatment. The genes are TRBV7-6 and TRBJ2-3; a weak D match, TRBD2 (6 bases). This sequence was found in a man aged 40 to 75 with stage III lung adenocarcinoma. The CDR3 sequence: CASSRGGGARDTQYF. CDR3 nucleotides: TGTGCCAGCAGTCGCGGAGGCGGGGCGAGGGATACGCAGTATTTT.